This T cell receptor (beta chain) was sequenced for a study of blood T cell repertoires in COVID-19 (dated by TCRdb to about 2020). Turning to the overall study: Samples covering the acute and convalescent phases of COVID-19 were provided by collaborators in the United States, Italy and Spain. The material from the prospective study consisted of cDNA or gDNA derived from T cells, B-cell-depleted T cells, or PBMCs. Subjects who had been exposed to COVID-19, were actively infected with it, or had recovered from it provided the deeply sampled blood TCRbeta repertoires that made up the dataset. The repertoires were released in a freely available public database meant as a resource for research on the immune response to SARS-CoV-2. The samples were drawn from two sources: the first 160 participants of the ongoing ImmuneRACE study, and 950 to 1,500 subjects contributed by 6 global collaborators. A de-identified subject ID, COVID-19 status, age in years and sex were almost always included in the sample metadata. HLA class I and class II types, where available, came from metadata supplied by the sample provider rather than from assay-based typing.

The CDR3 has 12 amino acids, counting the end cysteine and phenylalanine. The retained sequence is limited to the CDR3, 36 bases, with the frame set at the first base. Trimming costs V 5 bases and J 7 bases, and their ends lie 11 bases apart. TCRbeta CDR3 regions were amplified from genomic DNA by means of the immunoSEQ Assay, a bias-controlled multiplex PCR. The source study handled its data this way. Within the assay, amplification of reference gene primers was used to estimate how many nucleated cells each sample contained. Sequence reads were collapsed and filtered to measure the absolute abundance of every unique TCRbeta CDR3 rearrangement. For each sample, productive Simpson clonality was calculated as the square root of Simpson's diversity index across productive rearrangements. Sourced from immuneACCESS, this table was stored by TCRdb with only in-frame sequences that have V and J called. A share of the clones is absent; for the studies checked, an unresolved V gene accounts for under half, and the remainder has no known explanation. The DNA was the basis for D and trimming; V, J and clone size are from that table. For this sample the table gives tens of thousands of clones, of which roughly 90% were detected only once. The ten top clones hold roughly a fifth of the sample.

Summary of the overall study and its limitations: Clinical and demographic metadata were provided uncurated, with the amount varying by source and participant.

Only one count was recorded for this clone. Its antigen specificity is not known. No base-level quality is on record; no much larger clone is a single base apart. Collaborating institutions collected whole blood in K2EDTA tubes following their own protocols. For TCRbeta analysis, collaborator samples were shipped as frozen whole blood, as isolated PBMCs, or as DNA extracted from either sample type. Sequenced input: peripheral blood. The receptor chain draws on TRBV12-3 or TRBV12-4 and TRBJ1-1; 5 matching bases give a weak D call of TRBD1. The receptor was derived from a woman aged 45-59 years with active or convalescent COVID-19. CDR3 protein: CASSHYDSEAFF. Read as DNA, the sequence is TGTGCCAGCAGTCACTACGACAGTGAAGCTTTCTTT.